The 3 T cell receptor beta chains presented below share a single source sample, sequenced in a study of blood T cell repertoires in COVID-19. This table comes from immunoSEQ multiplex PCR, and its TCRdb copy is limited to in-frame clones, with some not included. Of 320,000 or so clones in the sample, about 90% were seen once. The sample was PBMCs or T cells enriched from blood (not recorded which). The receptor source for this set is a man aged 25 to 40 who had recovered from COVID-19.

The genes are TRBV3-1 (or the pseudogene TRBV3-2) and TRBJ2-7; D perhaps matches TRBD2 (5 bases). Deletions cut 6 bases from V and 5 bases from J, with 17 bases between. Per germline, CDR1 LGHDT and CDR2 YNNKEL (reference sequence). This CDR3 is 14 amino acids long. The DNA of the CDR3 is TGTGCCAGCAGTCATAGGACTCAAACGAACGAGCAGTACTTC. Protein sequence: CASSHRTQTNEQYF.

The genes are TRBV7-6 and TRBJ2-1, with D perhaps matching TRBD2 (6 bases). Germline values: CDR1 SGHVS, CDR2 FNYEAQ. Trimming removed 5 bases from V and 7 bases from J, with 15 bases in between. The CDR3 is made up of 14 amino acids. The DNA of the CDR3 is TGTGCCAGCAGCCAAGGGGCGGGAAGGAATGAGCAGTTCTTC. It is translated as CASSQGAGRNEQFF.

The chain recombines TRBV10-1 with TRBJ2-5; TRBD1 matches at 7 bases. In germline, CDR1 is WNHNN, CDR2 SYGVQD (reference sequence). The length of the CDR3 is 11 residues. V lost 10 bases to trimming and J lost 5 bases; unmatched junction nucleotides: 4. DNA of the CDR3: TGCGCCATCACAGGGGAGGAGACCCAGTACTTC. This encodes CAITGEETQYF.